These 20 T cell receptor beta chains originate from one sample sequenced in a study of blood T cell repertoires in COVID-19. Repertoires were generated with immunoSEQ multiplex PCR, while TCRdb's copy carries only in-frame clones and drops some. In the table there are under 250,000 clones, 92% of which are singletons. Sequenced: peripheral blood. These receptor sequences come from a man aged 55 to 70 with COVID-19, enrolled during active disease.

The chain couples TRBV10-3 to TRBJ2-7; TRBD1 aligns across 9 bases. Germline CDR1 and CDR2: ENHRY and SYGVKD. The CDR3 runs to 15 residues. The J segment lost 5 bases and the V segment lost 1 base, leaving 6 bases of the junction unmatched. The CDR3: CAISELDRGGNEQYF. In nucleotides, the CDR3 is TGTGCCATCAGTGAGTTGGACAGGGGAGGAAACGAGCAGTACTTC.

J is TRBJ2-2 and V is TRBV19; a possible D gene is TRBD1 (5 bases). The germline gives CDR1 LNHDA, CDR2 SQIVND (reference sequence). There are 18 residues in the CDR3. V was cut by 5 bases and J by 0 bases, with 19 bases left in between. CDR3 sequence: CASSPRDRAAANTGELFF. The CDR3 nucleotides are TGTGCCAGTAGTCCCAGGGATAGGGCGGCTGCGAACACCGGGGAGCTGTTTTTT.

About this clone itself: At one of its ends the junction is not consistent with the germline gene, which may arise from a read error. The gene calls are TRBV2 and TRBJ2-5, with D perhaps TRBD2 (6 bases). The germline V gene encodes CDR1 SNHLY and CDR2 FYNNEI. The CDR3 totals 15 residues. The CDR3 DNA reads TGTGCCAGCAGTTGGGGACTTCCAGGACAAGAGACCCAATACTTC. Translated: CASSWGLPGQETQYF. The whole variable domain, remainder taken from reference TRBV2 and TRBJ2-5, is EPEVTQTPSHQVTQMGQEVILRCVPISNHLYFYWYRQILGQKVEFLVSFYNNEISEKSEIFDDQFSVERPDGSNFTLKIRSTKLEDSAMYFCASSWGLPGQETQYFGPGTRLLVL.

The V call is TRBV7-3, the J call TRBJ1-3, with D possibly TRBD1 on 6 matching bases. The CDR3 has 15 residues. The ends were cut back, 0 bases at V and 3 bases at J, with 9 bases in the middle. Germline CDR1 is SGHTA and CDR2 is FQGTGA. CDR3 bases: TGTGCCAGCAGCTTAACGGGGGCTGGTGGAAACACCATATATTTT. It codes for CASSLTGAGGNTIYF.

The rearrangement joins TRBV5-8 to TRBJ2-1; D is perhaps TRBD1 (6 bases). The V and J ends lost 7 bases and 10 bases respectively, with 18 bases between them. CDR1 and CDR2 from the germline V gene are SGHTS and YDEGEE. The CDR3 has 13 amino acids. CDR3 DNA sequence: TGTGCCAGCTCTACAGGGTTTAAGGGGGAGCAGTTCTTC. Protein product: CASSTGFKGEQFF.

This clone was recorded at least ten times. V gene TRBV6-5 combines with J gene TRBJ2-4; 9 bases are shared with TRBD1. V shed 6 bases, J shed 6 bases, and the junction held 3 bases outside the gene matches. The V gene's germline CDR1 is MNHEY and CDR2 SVGAGI. The length of the CDR3 is 13 residues. The CDR3: CASSRGQGNIQYF. CDR3 DNA: TGTGCCAGCAGCCGGGGACAGGGAAACATTCAGTACTTC.

The J gene is TRBJ1-4, the V gene TRBV27; TRBD1 matches 7 bases. The CDR3 runs to 14 residues. J gave up 8 bases and V 4 bases, and 7 bases lay outside the gene matches. Germline V gene lookup returns CDR1 MNHEY and CDR2 SMNVEV (reference sequence). For the CDR3, the DNA is TGTGCCAGCAGTTCTGACAGGGTAGGAGAAAAACTGTTTTTT. Amino acids: CASSSDRVGEKLFF.

The V and J genes are TRBV6-6 and TRBJ1-1, with D unclear. This CDR3 spans 13 amino acids. The V and J ends lost 6 bases and 4 bases respectively, with 12 bases between them. From germline, CDR1 is MNHNY and CDR2 SVGAGI (reference sequence). The CDR3 nucleotides are TGTGCCAGCAGCCTCGGTCCGGGCACTGAAGCTTTCTTT. Its protein product is CASSLGPGTEAFF.

This rearrangement joins TRBV7-2 to TRBJ2-3; TRBD2 matches at 11 bases. This CDR3 spans 18 amino acids. Per the germline V gene, CDR1 is SGHTA and CDR2 is FQGNSA. V shed 5 bases, J shed 6 bases, and the junction held 16 bases outside the gene matches. The CDR3 protein is CASSPSGRSWGRGDTQYF. CDR3 nucleotides: TGTGCCAGCAGCCCTAGCGGGAGGTCGTGGGGTCGGGGGGATACGCAGTATTTT.

In this sample, this clone turned up once. The chain has TRBV7-3 and TRBJ2-2, with 11 positions matching TRBD2. The CDR3 spans 14 residues. The germline gives CDR1 SGHTA, CDR2 FQGTGA. V was pared by 5 bases and J by 5 bases, with 1 base of the junction left unmatched. The CDR3 nucleotides are TGTGCCAGCAGCCGGACTAGCGGGACCGGGGAGCTGTTTTTT. This codes for CASSRTSGTGELFF.

J is TRBJ2-2 and V is TRBV20-1; D perhaps matches TRBD2 (6 bases). The V gene lost 3 bases and the J gene lost 2 bases, with 13 bases spanning the gap. Germline-derived CDR1 and CDR2 are DFQATT and SNEGSKA (reference sequence). The CDR3 covers 15 residues. Written as DNA, the CDR3 is TGCAGTGCTAGTTTGGCGGGATCCAACACCGGGGAGCTGTTTTTT. Protein product: CSASLAGSNTGELFF.

The V and J genes are TRBV3-1 (or the pseudogene TRBV3-2) and TRBJ2-2; 9 bases are a match to TRBD1. The CDR3 extends over 16 amino acids. Looked up from germline, CDR1 is LGHDT and CDR2 is YNNKEL (reference sequence). With V trimmed by 2 bases and J by 6 bases, 7 bases remained unmatched. The CDR3 DNA sequence: TGTGCCAGCAGCCAACCAAGACAGGGGGGTCCCGGGGAGCTGTTTTTT. Amino acids: CASSQPRQGGPGELFF.

This rearrangement joins TRBV29-1 to TRBJ2-2; D might be TRBD1 (5 bases). Trimming removed 2 bases at V and 4 bases at J, with 11 bases between. Germline loops: CDR1 SQVTM, CDR2 ANQGSEA. The CDR3 has 14 residues. DNA of the CDR3: TGCAGCGTTGAATGGGGCCCGGGCACCGGGGAGCTGTTTTTT. Its translation is CSVEWGPGTGELFF.

The genes are TRBV4-3 and TRBJ2-1; 8 nucleotides align to TRBD1. V gave up 0 bases and J gave up 7 bases; unmatched junction bases: 14. The CDR3 is made up of 18 amino acids. The V gene's germline CDR1 is LGHNA and CDR2 YSLEER. CDR3: CASSQDSYDGQGWNEQFF. Here the CDR3 DNA reads TGCGCCAGCAGCCAAGATAGCTACGACGGACAGGGTTGGAATGAGCAGTTCTTC.

The rearrangement uses TRBV5-1 and TRBJ2-2; D might be TRBD2 (6 bases). Looked up from germline, CDR1 is SGHRS and CDR2 is YFSETQ. Trimming took 4 bases from V and 7 from J, leaving 11 bases between them. The CDR3 has 13 residues. As DNA, the CDR3 is TGCGCCAGCAGCCGCACTAGCCGCGGGGAGCTGTTTTTT. Its protein is CASSRTSRGELFF.

CDR3 in DNA: TGTGCCAGCAGGGGCTTTGACACTGAAGCTTTCTTT. Protein: CASRGFDTEAFF. The V and J genes are TRBV28 and TRBJ1-1; no firm D call. CDR1 is MDHEN and CDR2 is SYDVKM in the germline V gene. Between the trimmed V and J ends, which lost 6 bases and 3 bases, there was a span of 8 bases. This CDR3 has 12 residues.

The CDR3 DNA reads as TGTGCCAGCCTGGTGGGGGGGTTCTCTGGAAACACCATATATTTT. This gives the protein CASLVGGFSGNTIYF. The rearrangement joins TRBV6-5 to TRBJ1-3, with D perhaps TRBD1 (5 bases). The V end lost 8 bases, the J end lost 0 bases, and 14 bases lay between the germline ends. The CDR3 runs to 15 residues. Germline assignment: CDR1 MNHEY and CDR2 SVGAGI.

The V and J genes are TRBV19 and TRBJ1-4, with 9 bases fitting TRBD1. Germline V gene data show CDR1 as LNHDA and CDR2 as SQIVND (reference sequence). The CDR3 length is 15 residues. The ends lost 6 bases at V and 5 bases at J; junction bases unmatched: 7. The CDR3 loop is CASRTAGTGNEKLFF. The CDR3 bases are TGTGCCAGTAGAACCGCCGGGACAGGGAATGAAAAACTGTTTTTT.

The V and J genes are TRBV24-1 and TRBJ2-1; TRBD1 agrees at 11 bases. The CDR3 totals 16 residues. Germline CDR1 KGHDR, CDR2 SFDVKD. With V trimmed by 5 bases and J by 6 bases, 8 bases remained unmatched. The CDR3 region is CATSGRPGQGVNEQFF. The CDR3 DNA reads as TGTGCCACCAGTGGCCGCCCGGGACAGGGGGTCAATGAGCAGTTCTTC.

This clone appeared once. V usage is TRBV6-6 and J usage is TRBJ1-2; possibly TRBD1 for D (6 bases). Germline V gene sequence: CDR1 MNHNY, CDR2 SVGAGI (reference sequence). The CDR3 is 15 amino acids. V lost 5 bases to trimming and J lost 2 bases, with 15 bases between them. CDR3 sequence reads: CASSTTRGMNYGYTF. The CDR3 nucleotides are TGTGCCAGCAGTACGACCAGGGGAATGAACTATGGCTACACCTTC.